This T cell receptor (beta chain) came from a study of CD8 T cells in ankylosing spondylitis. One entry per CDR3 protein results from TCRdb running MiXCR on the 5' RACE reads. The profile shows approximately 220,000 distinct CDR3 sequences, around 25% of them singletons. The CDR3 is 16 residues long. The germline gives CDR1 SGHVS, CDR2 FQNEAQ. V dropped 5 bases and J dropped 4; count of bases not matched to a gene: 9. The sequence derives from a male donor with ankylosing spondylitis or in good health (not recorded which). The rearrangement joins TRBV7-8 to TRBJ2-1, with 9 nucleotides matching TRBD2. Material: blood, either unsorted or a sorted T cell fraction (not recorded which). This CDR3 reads CASSRSAGGWYNEQFF. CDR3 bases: TGTGCCAGCAGCCGGAGCGCGGGAGGGTGGTACAATGAGCAGTTCTTC.